This T cell receptor beta chain was recovered during a study of cytomegalovirus exposure and HLA in healthy donors. The overall study: The approximately 120 validation repertoires, a later analysis reported, used the same platform as the roughly 650 repertoires from the first cohort.

Details on this clone: The antigen remains unidentified.

Libraries were prepared by immunoSEQ multiplex PCR; TCRdb keeps only in-frame clonotypes and omits some of them. The sample consists of tens of thousands of clones, approximately 93% of them appearing once. The CDR3 is made up of 15 amino acids. Germline loops: CDR1 SEHNR, CDR2 FQNEAQ (reference sequence). Trimming took off 1 base at V and 4 bases at J, with 11 bases between the two ends. Study observations and caveats: The tendency of first-cohort TCR clusters to co-occur in the 120 or so validation repertoires was identified by a subsequent analysis.

The 120-subject validation cohort, separate from the roughly 700-subject first cohort, included the donors. The sequencing input was PBMCs. V and J are TRBV7-9 and TRBJ1-5; possibly TRBD1 for D (5 bases). The source is a man aged 18-30 years in good health and CMV-seronegative. The CDR3 here is CASSLVSGVNQPQHF. Here the CDR3 DNA reads TGTGCCAGCAGCTTAGTATCGGGGGTTAATCAGCCCCAGCATTTT. The entire variable domain, with the rest obtained from reference TRBV7-9 and TRBJ1-5, is as follows: DTGVSQNPRHKITKRGQNVTFRCDPISEHNRLYWYRQTLGQGPEFLTYFQNEAQLEKSRLLSDRFSAERPKGSFSTLEIQRTEQGDSAMYLCASSLVSGVNQPQHFGDGTRLSIL.